This T cell receptor beta chain was captured in a study of siplizumab effects on memory and regulatory T cells. Findings of the study overall: The authors mapped only a minor fraction of alloreactive clones to unstimulated subsets. In siplizumab cultures, the suppressive function of proliferating Tregs remained unconfirmed. Significant reduction of alloreactive sequences traceable to unstimulated CD4+ memory cells was observed with siplizumab.

The data were produced by immunoSEQ multiplex PCR, yet TCRdb's version contains in-frame clones alone and is incomplete. The table includes approximately 100,000 clones, 85% to 95% detected once. With respect to this clone: Its specificity is unknown.

The V end lost 0 bases, the J end lost 6 bases, and 13 bases lay between the germline ends. The germline CDR1 and CDR2 sequences are SGHRS and YFSETQ. This CDR3 comprises 15 residues. Sequencing used Tregs sorted from blood. The receptor was isolated from a human donor in good health. J is TRBJ2-1 and V is TRBV5-1; unclear D gene. The CDR3 DNA reads as TGCGCCAGCAGCTTGGAGGCTACCCTCCGCAATGAGCAGTTCTTC. Translated, it gives CASSLEATLRNEQFF.